The 27 T cell receptor beta chains presented below share a single source sample, sequenced in a study of identical twins. TCRdb called the 5' RACE reads again in MiXCR, with one record for every CDR3 protein. There are approximately 600,000 distinct CDR3 sequences in the sample; under 8.5% occur only once, and 1.6% lies in the top ten. This sample also appeared in a second study, on yellow fever vaccine responses in identical twins.

Material for sequencing was PBMCs. These receptors came from a woman aged 18-35 years in good health.

The chain is built from TRBV10-2 and TRBJ2-7, with TRBD1 matching over 7 bases. With V trimmed by 7 bases and J by 7 bases, 10 bases remained unmatched. This CDR3 comprises 13 residues. In germline, CDR1 is WSHSY, CDR2 SAAADI. The DNA of the CDR3 is TGCGCCAGCACCGATCCCGACAGGGCGGAGCAGTACGTC. It encodes CASTDPDRAEQYV.

This clonotype was found a few times. The gene calls are TRBV5-1 and TRBJ2-5; 8 nucleotides match TRBD2. The V gene end was trimmed by 3 bases and the J gene end by 2 bases; junction bases not matched to a gene: 6. The germline V gene has CDR1 SGHRS and CDR2 YFSETQ. This CDR3 region has 15 residues. The CDR3 DNA is TGCGCCAGCAGCTCGGCTAGCGGGTTACAAGAGACCCAGTACTTC. Protein sequence: CASSSASGLQETQYF.

The chain couples TRBV29-1 to TRBJ2-3; D unresolved. Germline lookup yields CDR1 SQVTM and CDR2 ANQGSEA. V was cut by 4 bases and J by 0 bases, with 17 bases left in between. The CDR3 runs to 16 residues. The CDR3 here is CSVVGSFSTSTDTQYF. The DNA of the CDR3 is TGCAGCGTTGTAGGTAGCTTTTCTACTAGCACAGATACGCAGTATTTT.

This clonotype showed up just a few times. DNA for the CDR3: TGTGCCAGCATCCTTACAACAGGGGGCCCCGGGGAGCTGTTTTTT. This codes for CASILTTGGPGELFF. The gene calls are TRBV12-3 or TRBV12-4 and TRBJ2-2; 9 bases map to TRBD1. The CDR3 loop spans 15 amino acids. Unmatched junction bases numbered 9, after V lost 7 bases and J lost 6 bases.

This clonotype was seen at least ten times. The V gene is TRBV4-1, the J gene TRBJ1-2; D unresolved. CDR1 MGHRA and CDR2 YSYEKL come from the germline V gene. This CDR3 region has 15 residues. Deletions cut 0 bases from V and 4 bases from J, with 12 bases between. The CDR3: CASSQDGQLGYGYTF. CDR3 coding DNA: TGCGCCAGCAGCCAAGACGGCCAGTTGGGCTATGGCTACACCTTC.

The table lists this clonotype with many counts. This sequence joins TRBV6-1 and TRBJ2-2, with 7 positions matching TRBD2. Germline-derived CDR1 and CDR2 are MNHNS and SASEGT. The CDR3 totals 15 residues. J gave up 1 base and V 6 bases, and 5 bases lay outside the gene matches. The CDR3 DNA follows: TGTGCCAGCAGCCAGCTAGCGGTGAACACCGGGGAGCTGTTTTTT. It specifies CASSQLAVNTGELFF.

This clonotype occurred a few times. The chain links TRBV11-2 to TRBJ2-5, with TRBD1 matching over 7 bases. The CDR3 has 15 residues. V trimming: 3 bases; J trimming: 5 bases; junction bases outside the gene matches: 9. Germline CDR1 is SGHAT and CDR2 is FQNNGV. The CDR3 here is CASSLLAGTEETQYF. Written as DNA, the CDR3 is TGTGCCAGCAGCTTGCTAGCCGGGACAGAGGAGACCCAGTACTTC.

Only a few counts were recorded for this clonotype. The chain has TRBV13 and TRBJ1-2; tentative D call: TRBD1 (5 bases). The CDR3 sequence is 15 residues long. Germline-derived CDR1 and CDR2 are PRHDT and FYEKMQ (reference sequence). The V gene lost 1 base and the J gene lost 8 bases, with 17 bases spanning the gap. CDR3 bases: TGTGCCAGCAGCTTAGCCGTCTTAGGGAGGGGCGGCTACACCTTC. This translates into CASSLAVLGRGGYTF.

The chain has TRBV12-3 or TRBV12-4 and TRBJ1-1, with D possibly TRBD1 on 6 matching bases. The CDR3 has 16 amino acids. Trimming left V 1 base short and J 0 bases short, with 12 bases between. In nucleotides, the CDR3 is TGTGCCAGCAGTTTAGACAGGGCCCTAATGAACACTGAAGCTTTCTTT. Its protein is CASSLDRALMNTEAFF.

The rearrangement links TRBV2 to TRBJ2-1; 8 nucleotides align to TRBD2. The CDR3 sequence is 15 residues long. CDR1 and CDR2 from the germline V gene are SNHLY and FYNNEI. V trimming: 6 bases; J trimming: 8 bases; junction bases outside the gene matches: 12. CDR3 nucleotide sequence: TGTGCCAGCAGGGAAACCGGGACTAGTTTCCATGAGCAGTTCTTC. Protein product: CASRETGTSFHEQFF.

This clonotype occurred a few times. The chain recombines TRBV5-1 with TRBJ2-2; 8 nucleotides line up with TRBD1. Germline CDR1 and CDR2: SGHRS and YFSETQ. This CDR3 region has 16 residues. The V and J ends lost 4 bases and 7 bases, in that order; junction bases with no gene match: 12. This chain's CDR3 is CASSVAGQGLGGELFF. CDR3 nucleotide sequence: TGCGCCAGCAGCGTTGCCGGACAGGGACTCGGCGGGGAGCTGTTTTTT. The entire variable domain, with the rest obtained from reference TRBV5-1 and TRBJ2-2, is as follows: KAGVTQTPRYLIKTRGQQVTLSCSPISGHRSVSWYQQTPGQGLQFLFEYFSETQRNKGNFPGRFSGRQFSNSRSEMNVSTLELGDSALYLCASSVAGQGLGGELFFGEGSRLTVL.

The rearrangement joins TRBV4-1 to TRBJ2-6; TRBD1 agrees at 8 bases. Unmatched junction bases numbered 9, after V lost 2 bases and J lost 0 bases. The CDR3 totals 19 residues. Germline assignment: CDR1 MGHRA and CDR2 YSYEKL. CDR3 sequence reads: CASSQPWTGPRSGANVLTF. The CDR3 coding sequence is TGCGCCAGCAGCCAACCCTGGACAGGGCCTCGCTCTGGGGCCAACGTCCTGACTTTC.

J is TRBJ2-7 and V is TRBV7-9, with D tentatively TRBD1 or TRBD2 (5 bases each). Germline-derived CDR1 and CDR2 are SEHNR and FQNEAQ (reference sequence). This CDR3 is 14 amino acids long. Trimming pared 5 bases from V and 3 bases from J, leaving 14 bases between. The CDR3 is CASSITGPYYEQYF. The CDR3 DNA reads TGTGCCAGCAGCATCACGGGACCTTACTACGAGCAGTACTTC.

This clonotype was recorded a few times. The chain is built from TRBV11-3 and TRBJ2-7; TRBD2 agrees at 8 bases. The CDR3 has 16 amino acids. J was trimmed by 5 bases and V by 4 bases; bases with no gene match: 13. Germline loops: CDR1 SGHNT, CDR2 YENEEA. The CDR3 loop is CASSSGLALSVDEQYF. Written as DNA, the CDR3 is TGTGCCAGCAGCTCCGGACTAGCCCTTTCGGTAGACGAGCAGTACTTC.

The CDR3 loop is CASSSGLAGSTGELFF. The CDR3 coding sequence is TGTGCCAGCAGCTCGGGACTAGCGGGTTCCACCGGGGAGCTGTTTTTT. This rearrangement joins TRBV7-9 to TRBJ2-2; the match to TRBD2 covers 12 bases. This CDR3 is 16 amino acids long. The germline V gene encodes CDR1 SEHNR and CDR2 FQNEAQ (reference sequence). Trimming cost V 4 bases and J 4 bases; bases outside gene matches: 4.

The rearrangement links TRBV6-1 to TRBJ2-7, with D perhaps TRBD2 (6 bases). With 0 bases removed from V and 1 base from J, the gap between germline ends came to 10 bases. CDR3 length equals 15 residues. Germline lookup yields CDR1 MNHNS and CDR2 SASEGT. CDR3 residues: CASSEAGGASYEQYF. DNA of the CDR3: TGTGCCAGCAGTGAAGCAGGCGGGGCATCCTACGAGCAGTACTTC.

The CDR3 here is CASTSGSSDTQYF. In nucleotides, the CDR3 is TGTGCCAGCACTAGCGGGAGCTCAGATACGCAGTATTTT. The V gene is TRBV28, the J gene TRBJ2-3; the match to TRBD2 covers 10 bases. The CDR3 has 13 amino acids. CDR1 and CDR2 from the germline V gene are MDHEN and SYDVKM. Trimming at V came to 7 bases and at J to 4 bases, leaving 2 bases not matched to a gene.

This clonotype turned up a few times. This chain joins TRBV5-1 and TRBJ1-4, with 7 bases fitting TRBD1. V lost 0 bases and J lost 5; bases outside the gene matches: 19. Germline CDR1 reads SGHRS; CDR2 reads YFSETQ. This CDR3 has 20 amino acids. The CDR3 DNA reads TGCGCCAGCAGCTTGGCAGGGCTAACAGGGGTGACGGTAGTAAATGAAAAACTGTTTTTT. Translating gives CASSLAGLTGVTVVNEKLFF.

This chain joins TRBV12-3 or TRBV12-4 and TRBJ2-1; 8 nucleotides match TRBD2. The CDR3 has 15 residues. The V gene end was trimmed by 5 bases and the J gene end by 4 bases; junction bases not matched to a gene: 7. The CDR3 loop reads CASSRTTSAYNEQFF. The CDR3 bases are TGTGCCAGCAGTCGCACGACTAGCGCGTACAATGAGCAGTTCTTC.

This clonotype was detected ten times or more. V and J are TRBV7-6 and TRBJ1-1, with D hard to call. Germline-derived CDR1 and CDR2 are SGHVS and FNYEAQ. The V end was cut by 8 bases, the J end by 1 base, with 17 bases between. CDR3 length: 15 residues. CDR3 region: CASAGPGGKNTEAFF. CDR3 in DNA: TGTGCCAGCGCAGGACCTGGTGGTAAGAACACTGAAGCTTTCTTT.

The CDR3 protein is CASSQGLAGATVHEQFF. The CDR3, as DNA: TGCGCCAGCAGCCAAGGGCTAGCGGGAGCAACTGTCCATGAGCAGTTCTTC. This chain joins TRBV4-1 and TRBJ2-1; 10 bases agree with TRBD2. This CDR3 is built from 17 residues. The ends lost 1 base at V and 8 bases at J; junction bases unmatched: 11. The germline CDR1 and CDR2 sequences are MGHRA and YSYEKL.

The chain carries TRBV5-1 and TRBJ1-1; D remains unclear. In germline, CDR1 is SGHRS, CDR2 YFSETQ. This CDR3 region has 16 residues. Deletions cut 4 bases from V and 0 bases from J, with 16 bases between. The CDR3 DNA sequence: TGCGCCAGCAGCACGACCCTGATTCGCATGAACACTGAAGCTTTCTTT. Protein product: CASSTTLIRMNTEAFF. Combining the CDR3 with reference TRBV5-1 and TRBJ1-1 gives the whole variable domain KAGVTQTPRYLIKTRGQQVTLSCSPISGHRSVSWYQQTPGQGLQFLFEYFSETQRNKGNFPGRFSGRQFSNSRSEMNVSTLELGDSALYLCASSTTLIRMNTEAFFGQGTRLTVV.

Many counts were recorded for this clonotype. The chain uses TRBV5-6 and TRBJ2-7; 8 nucleotides line up with TRBD1. Germline V gene lookup returns CDR1 SGHDT and CDR2 YYEEEE. Trimming cost V 2 bases and J 5 bases; bases outside gene matches: 6. The length of the CDR3 is 14 residues. The CDR3 is CASSFFDRGDEQYF. Here the CDR3 DNA reads TGTGCCAGCAGCTTTTTCGACAGGGGAGACGAGCAGTACTTC.

This clonotype was counted only a few times. DNA for the CDR3: TGTGCCACCCACCCGCCGGTAGGGCAGGGGGCGACCGGGGAGCTGTTTTTT. This codes for CATHPPVGQGATGELFF. The V gene is TRBV12-3 or TRBV12-4, the J gene TRBJ2-2; the match to TRBD1 covers 8 bases. The CDR3 runs to 17 residues. V trimming: 10 bases; J trimming: 5 bases; junction bases outside the gene matches: 18.

The rearrangement links TRBV5-1 to TRBJ2-3, with D hard to call. Germline CDR1 SGHRS, CDR2 YFSETQ. CDR3 length equals 13 residues. V lost 5 bases, J lost 6 bases, and 13 bases lay in between. The CDR3 loop is CASRDGFGDTQYF. In DNA form, the CDR3 reads TGCGCCAGCAGGGATGGCTTCGGGGATACGCAGTATTTT.

This chain uses TRBV6-1 with TRBJ2-5, with D hard to call. In germline, CDR1 is MNHNS, CDR2 SASEGT. The CDR3 spans 13 residues. V lost 6 bases and J lost 4, with 12 bases in between. The CDR3 coding sequence is TGTGCCAGCAGCCGCTGGACCAGAGAGACCCAGTACTTC. Protein sequence: CASSRWTRETQYF.

This clonotype has at least ten counts. The chain combines TRBV20-1 with TRBJ2-3; 8 nucleotides agree with TRBD2. Germline V lookup: CDR1 DFQATT, CDR2 SNEGSKA (reference sequence). This CDR3 has 15 amino acids. The J segment lost 0 bases and the V segment lost 6 bases, leaving 8 bases of the junction unmatched. The CDR3 here is CSAESGGPSTDTQYF. CDR3 DNA sequence: TGCAGTGCCGAAAGCGGGGGACCAAGCACAGATACGCAGTATTTT.